Each of the 2 T cell receptor beta chains below was sequenced from the same sample in a study of Ad26.COV2.S vaccination and SARS-CoV-2 variants. Treatment defined: some 20 received Ad26.COV2.S at low or high dose, single or two shots; about 5 received placebo; per-sample allocation not given. Sampling occurred on day 63 after the first vaccine or placebo injection. Method: immunoSEQ multiplex PCR; TCRdb's copy keeps in-frame clones and lacks some. The sample holds fewer than 600,000 clones; 70% to 90% are singletons and the top ten take roughly 1.7%. The source material was peripheral blood, sampled in a trial of Ad26.COV2.S vaccine versus placebo. The receptors were sampled from a person between 18 and 59 years old who received the Ad26.COV2.S COVID-19 vaccine or a placebo.

The DNA for the CDR3 is TGTGCCAGTAGTATCCCCATATACGGGACAAGGAAAGGCTACACCTTC. Protein product: CASSIPIYGTRKGYTF. This chain uses TRBV19 with TRBJ1-2; maybe TRBD1 (6 bases). Germline-derived CDR1 and CDR2 are LNHDA and SQIVND (reference sequence). V dropped 3 bases and J dropped 8 bases, with 22 bases sitting between them. The CDR3 loop spans 16 amino acids.

The gene calls are TRBV5-1 and TRBJ2-7; 8 bases match TRBD1. The CDR3 is 15 residues long. Germline lookup yields CDR1 SGHRS and CDR2 YFSETQ. With 4 bases clipped from V and 2 bases from J, the junction kept 8 bases outside the gene matches. CDR3: CASSRAGTGPYEQYF. CDR3 sequence (DNA): TGCGCCAGCAGCAGGGCCGGGACAGGACCCTACGAGCAGTACTTC.